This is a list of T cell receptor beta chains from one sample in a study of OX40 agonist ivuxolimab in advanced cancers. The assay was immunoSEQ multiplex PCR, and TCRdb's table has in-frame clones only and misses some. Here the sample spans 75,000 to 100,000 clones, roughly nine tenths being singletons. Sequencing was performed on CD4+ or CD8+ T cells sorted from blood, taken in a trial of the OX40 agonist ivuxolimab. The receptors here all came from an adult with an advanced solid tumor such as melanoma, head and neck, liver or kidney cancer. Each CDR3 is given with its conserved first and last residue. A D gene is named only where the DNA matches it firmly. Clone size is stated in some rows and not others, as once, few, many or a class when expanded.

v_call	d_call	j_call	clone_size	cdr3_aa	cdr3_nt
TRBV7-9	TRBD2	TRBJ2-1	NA	CASSPPGTSGYNEQFF	TGTGCCAGCAGCCCCCCCGGGACTAGCGGATACAATGAGCAGTTCTTC
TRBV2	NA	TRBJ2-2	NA	CASSVSVNTGELFF	TGTGCCAGCAGTGTTTCCGTAAACACCGGGGAGCTGTTTTTT
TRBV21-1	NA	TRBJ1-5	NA	CASSKTPTGLSNQPQHF	TGTGCCAGCAGCAAAACTCCCACGGGGTTAAGCAATCAGCCCCAGCATTTT
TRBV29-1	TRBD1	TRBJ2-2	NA	CSVGTENTGELFF	TGCAGCGTCGGGACAGAAAACACCGGGGAGCTGTTTTTT
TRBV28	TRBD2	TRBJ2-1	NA	CASSLPGLAGGLRNEQFF	TGTGCCAGCAGTTTGCCGGGACTAGCGGGAGGGCTTCGCAATGAGCAGTTCTTC
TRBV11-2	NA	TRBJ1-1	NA	CASSLRDTEAFF	TGTGCCAGCAGCTTACGGGACACTGAAGCCTTCTTT
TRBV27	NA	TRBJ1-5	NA	CASSSRQTSNQPQHF	TGTGCCAGCAGTTCAAGACAGACTAGCAATCAGCCCCAGCATTTT
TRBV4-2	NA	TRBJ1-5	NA	CASSSKEAPNQPQHF	TGTGCCAGCAGCTCAAAAGAAGCCCCGAATCAGCCCCAGCATTTT
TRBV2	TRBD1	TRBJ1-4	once	CASSRDRGGEKLFF	TGTGCCAGCAGTAGGGACAGGGGTGGCGAAAAACTGTTTTTT
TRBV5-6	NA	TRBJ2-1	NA	CASSVLAREQFF	TGTGCCAGCAGCGTGCTAGCAAGAGAGCAGTTCTTC
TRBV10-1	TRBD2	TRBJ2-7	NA	CASRLVPGGPGYEQYF	TGCGCCAGCCGTCTCGTACCGGGAGGGCCCGGCTACGAGCAGTACTTC
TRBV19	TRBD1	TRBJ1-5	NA	CASSPRQGSGNQPQHF	TGTGCCAGTAGTCCAAGACAGGGATCGGGTAATCAGCCCCAGCATTTT
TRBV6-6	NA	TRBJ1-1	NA	CASSSLAGTEAFF	TGTGCCAGCAGCTCCCTCGCAGGTACTGAAGCTTTCTTT